Listed here are 6 T cell receptor beta chains from one sample, sequenced in a study of T cells in Graves' hyperthyroidism and ophthalmopathy. From RNA transcripts, TCR beta CDR3 regions were amplified. HTBI primers were employed in a first-round RT-PCR of the TCR CDR3. One entry per CDR3 protein, called by TCRdb with MiXCR from the multiplex PCR reads. The repertoire consists of some 510,000 distinct CDR3 sequences, with roughly 20% occurring once and the leading ten covering approximately 25%. Material for sequencing was blood. Receptor source: a man aged 18 to 29 with Graves' hyperthyroidism.

This clonotype was counted at least ten times. J is TRBJ1-5 and V is TRBV20-1; a weak D match, TRBD1 (5 bases). Germline CDR1 DFQATT, CDR2 SNEGSKA (reference sequence). Trimming cost V 5 bases and J 4 bases, with 12 bases left between them. This CDR3 region has 13 residues. The CDR3 sequence is CSAAQGYNQPQHF. The CDR3, as DNA: TGCAGTGCTGCCCAGGGCTATAATCAGCCCCAGCATTTT.

As concerns this clonotype: This may come from a read error, since a much larger clone is one base off. V usage is TRBV20-1 and J usage is TRBJ2-2, with TRBD1 matching over 8 bases. The CDR3 is 16 amino acids. CDR1 DFQATT and CDR2 SNEGSKA come from the germline V gene (reference sequence). After removal of 0 bases from V and 7 bases from J, the junction contained 10 bases not matched to a gene. The CDR3 coding sequence is TGCAGTGCTAGAGATCTGCAGGGGGCGCGAAACGGGGAGCTGTTTTTT. It encodes CSARDLQGARNGELFF.

In this sample, this clonotype turned up a few times. The V call is TRBV6-1, the J call TRBJ1-6, with D perhaps TRBD1 (5 bases). V lost 4 bases and J 6 bases, leaving 13 bases between the germline ends. CDR1 MNHNS and CDR2 SASEGT come from the germline V gene. The length of the CDR3 is 15 residues. CDR3 loop: CASSVVVGGNSPLHF. DNA for the CDR3: TGTGCCAGCAGTGTGGTAGTCGGGGGTAATTCACCCCTCCACTTT.

J is TRBJ1-1 and V is TRBV9, with D possibly TRBD1 on 5 matching bases. The V gene lost 7 bases and the J gene lost 0 bases, with 10 bases spanning the gap. The CDR3 contains 13 residues. Germline values: CDR1 SGDLS, CDR2 YYNGEE. CDR3 sequence: CASSTELNTEAFF. The CDR3 DNA follows: TGTGCCAGCTCGACAGAGTTGAACACTGAAGCTTTCTTT.

This clonotype was seen only a few times. The chain is built from TRBV3-1 and TRBJ1-2; 9 bases align to TRBD1. Looked up from germline, CDR1 is LGHDT and CDR2 is YNNKEL (reference sequence). The CDR3 covers 15 residues. J lost 5 bases, V lost 4 bases, and 8 bases had no gene match. The CDR3 reads CASSPDRGGFYGYTF. In DNA form, the CDR3 reads TGTGCCAGCAGCCCAGACAGGGGGGGATTTTATGGCTACACCTTC.

This clonotype was seen at least ten times. The gene calls are TRBV15 and TRBJ1-3; the D gene is possibly TRBD1 (6 bases). The germline CDR1 and CDR2 sequences are LNHNV and YYDKDF (reference sequence). This CDR3 spans 15 amino acids. V lost 5 bases to trimming and J lost 5 bases, with 16 bases between them. In DNA, the CDR3 is TGTGCCACCAGCCCGGGGGCCCACACAAGAAACACCATATATTTT. Amino acids: CATSPGAHTRNTIYF.